Listed here are 20 T cell receptor beta chains from one sample, sequenced in a study of T cell responses to AZD1222 COVID-19 vaccine. Measured with immunoSEQ multiplex PCR; TCRdb has only the in-frame clones, and not every one. The sample holds under 200,000 clones, roughly 92% seen once. Sequencing was performed on peripheral blood, taken on day 0 of AZD1222 vaccination. These receptors were taken from an adult in good health.

This clone was seen a single time. In DNA form, the CDR3 reads TGTGCCAGCAGCACCCCAGATGGGGGGGAATACGAAGAGACCCAGTACTTC. Translation: CASSTPDGGEYEETQYF. V usage is TRBV7-2 and J usage is TRBJ2-5, with 7 bases lining up with TRBD2. Unmatched junction bases numbered 15, after V lost 5 bases and J lost 3 bases. The CDR3 covers 17 residues. Germline V CDR1 and CDR2: SGHTA, FQGNSA. The full variable domain, completed using reference TRBV7-2 and TRBJ2-5, is GAGVSQSPSNKVTEKGKDVELRCDPISGHTALYWYRQSLGQGLEFLIYFQGNSAPDKSGLPSDRFSAERTGGSVSTLTIQRTQQEDSAVYLCASSTPDGGEYEETQYFGPGTRLLVL.

The chain recombines TRBV12-3 or TRBV12-4 with TRBJ2-7; a possible D gene is TRBD1 (6 bases). V lost 1 base, J lost 7 bases, and 11 bases lay in between. The CDR3 spans 13 residues. CDR3 region: CASSLVTQGEQYF. The CDR3 nucleotides are TGTGCCAGCAGTTTAGTGACCCAGGGGGAGCAGTACTTC.

The genes are TRBV5-1 and TRBJ1-2; D perhaps matches TRBD1 (6 bases). The V end lost 1 base, the J end lost 6 bases, and 13 bases lay between the germline ends. Germline V CDR1 and CDR2: SGHRS, YFSETQ. This CDR3 has 14 amino acids. The CDR3 nucleotides read TGCGCCAGCAGCTTGACAGGGAATCAAAATGGCTACACCTTC. This sequence encodes CASSLTGNQNGYTF.

The V call is TRBV10-1, the J call TRBJ2-1, with 12 bases aligning to TRBD2. Germline-derived CDR1 and CDR2 are WNHNN and SYGVQD (reference sequence). The CDR3 sequence is 18 residues long. V gave up 0 bases and J gave up 9 bases; unmatched junction bases: 12. The CDR3: CASSESVFSSGRAGEQFF. CDR3 DNA sequence: TGCGCCAGCAGTGAGTCCGTCTTTTCTAGCGGGAGGGCTGGTGAGCAGTTCTTC.

This chain connects TRBV19 to TRBJ2-1; no definite D call. Per the germline V gene, CDR1 is LNHDA and CDR2 is SQIVND (reference sequence). The length of the CDR3 is 13 residues. The ends were cut back, 5 bases at V and 8 bases at J, with 13 bases in the middle. CDR3 sequence reads: CASSFRLVHEQFF. The CDR3 DNA reads as TGTGCCAGTAGTTTCCGACTCGTCCATGAGCAGTTCTTC.

The chain has TRBV5-1 and TRBJ1-1; D is possibly TRBD1 (6 bases). The CDR3 is 15 amino acids. Trimming stripped 3 bases from V and 0 bases from J, with 12 bases between. CDR1 SGHRS and CDR2 YFSETQ come from the germline V gene. Here the CDR3 reads CASSSQGGLNTEAFF. CDR3 coding DNA: TGCGCCAGCAGCTCCCAAGGGGGGCTGAACACTGAAGCTTTCTTT.

V is TRBV29-1 and J is TRBJ1-1; D is perhaps TRBD1 (6 bases). The CDR3 has 13 amino acids. The V end was cut by 3 bases, the J end by 5 bases, with 13 bases between. Per germline, CDR1 SQVTM and CDR2 ANQGSEA. The CDR3: CSVDGQGRTEAFF. In nucleotides, the CDR3 is TGCAGCGTTGATGGGCAGGGGAGGACTGAAGCTTTCTTT.

This clone showed up just a few times. This chain uses TRBV10-3 with TRBJ1-1; D is ambiguous. CDR3 size: 14 residues. CDR1 and CDR2 (germline): ENHRY, SYGVKD. Trimming pared 3 bases from V and 4 bases from J, leaving 12 bases between. The DNA of the CDR3 is TGTGCCATCAGTGAAGACGGTCGGGCCACTGAAGCTTTCTTT. Amino acids: CAISEDGRATEAFF.

V gene TRBV7-2 combines with J gene TRBJ2-2; 8 bases align to TRBD1. The germline CDR1 and CDR2 sequences are SGHTA and FQGNSA. The V segment lost 5 bases and the J segment 6 bases; nucleotides outside the gene matches: 8. There are 15 residues in the CDR3. CDR3 DNA sequence: TGTGCCAGCAGCGTGTGGCAGGGGGCAGCCGGGGAGCTGTTTTTT. Translation: CASSVWQGAAGELFF.

The chain combines TRBV9 with TRBJ2-3, with 9 bases matching TRBD1. This CDR3 is built from 17 residues. J was trimmed by 2 bases and V by 4 bases; bases with no gene match: 11. Germline CDR1 and CDR2: SGDLS and YYNGEE. This CDR3 is CASSPGQGPSHTDTQYF. For the CDR3, the DNA is TGTGCCAGCAGCCCGGGACAGGGACCCTCTCACACAGATACGCAGTATTTT.

The chain is built from TRBV18 and TRBJ1-1; D call uncertain. This CDR3 is 13 amino acids long. Deletions cut 3 bases from V and 13 bases from J, with 18 bases between. Germline loops: CDR1 KGHSH, CDR2 LQKENI. The CDR3 DNA reads as TGTGCCAGCTCACCCGTAGACCCAGTCAAGGGTTTCTTT. Translation gives CASSPVDPVKGFF.

V is TRBV18 and J is TRBJ2-5, with D unclear. The CDR3 sequence is 13 residues long. V was shortened by 1 base and J by 6 bases, with 9 bases between the two germline ends. Germline V gene data show CDR1 as KGHSH and CDR2 as LQKENI. Here the CDR3 reads CASSPQRLKTQYF. DNA of the CDR3: TGTGCCAGCTCACCACAAAGGTTGAAGACCCAGTACTTC.

The gene calls are TRBV6-2 or TRBV6-3 and TRBJ1-1, with D possibly being TRBD1 (5 bases). The CDR3 runs 13 residues. The V end lost 2 bases, the J end lost 5 bases, and 9 bases lay between the germline ends. Germline V gene data show CDR1 as MNHEY and CDR2 as SVGEGT. The CDR3 bases are TGTGCCAGCAGTTACCCAGGGAGGACTGAAGCTTTCTTT. Translation gives CASSYPGRTEAFF.

The gene calls are TRBV29-1 and TRBJ2-7; maybe TRBD1 (6 bases). The ends were cut back, 0 bases at V and 2 bases at J, with 11 bases in the middle. This CDR3 contains 14 residues. Germline-derived CDR1 and CDR2 are SQVTM and ANQGSEA. In nucleotides, the CDR3 is TGCAGCGTTGAAGACCGGGACATTACCTACGAGCAGTACTTC. Translated, it gives CSVEDRDITYEQYF.

In its sample, this clone was seen once. The chain employs TRBV12-3 or TRBV12-4 and TRBJ2-1; D gene uncertain. This CDR3 is 13 amino acids long. V lost 10 bases to trimming and J lost 0 bases, with 10 bases between them. The DNA of the CDR3 is TGTGCCATCGGAGCAGGCTCCTACAATGAGCAGTTCTTC. Protein: CAIGAGSYNEQFF.

This clone came up once. V usage is TRBV6-5 and J usage is TRBJ2-2; a possible D gene is TRBD2 (6 bases). CDR3 size: 13 residues. Germline CDR1 MNHEY, CDR2 SVGAGI. V was clipped by 11 bases and J by 4 bases, with 14 bases between them. CDR3 in DNA: TGTGCCCACATGCGGGGTACCACCGGGGAGCTGTTTTTT. Amino acids: CAHMRGTTGELFF.

The CDR3 sequence: CASSLAGDGNTIYF. The DNA of the CDR3 is TGTGCCAGCAGCTTAGCAGGGGATGGAAACACCATATATTTT. The chain recombines TRBV7-9 with TRBJ1-3; a weak D match, TRBD1 (5 bases). Trimming took off 0 bases at V and 3 bases at J, with 6 bases between the two ends. Germline loops: CDR1 SEHNR, CDR2 FQNEAQ (reference sequence). This CDR3 is built from 14 residues. Complete variable domain (other parts from reference TRBV7-9 and TRBJ1-3): DTGVSQNPRHKITKRGQNVTFRCDPISEHNRLYWYRQTLGQGPEFLTYFQNEAQLEKSRLLSDRFSAERPKGSFSTLEIQRTEQGDSAMYLCASSLAGDGNTIYFGEGSWLTVV.

The CDR3 loop reads CASSQRGLANYGYTF. Here the CDR3 DNA reads TGTGCCAGCAGCCAAAGGGGACTAGCTAACTATGGCTACACCTTC. The chain joins TRBV2 to TRBJ1-2; possible D gene TRBD1, 5 bases. Trimming left V 6 bases short and J 0 bases short, with 14 bases between. This CDR3 is built from 15 residues. Germline assignment: CDR1 SNHLY and CDR2 FYNNEI.

The chain couples TRBV29-1 to TRBJ2-1; D possibly uses TRBD1 or TRBD2 (5 bases each). Trimming removed 1 base from V and 12 bases from J, with 25 bases in between. Germline V CDR1 and CDR2: SQVTM, ANQGSEA. This CDR3 contains 16 residues. CDR3 region: CSVEVWLGDRTLRQFF. In DNA form, the CDR3 reads TGCAGCGTTGAAGTCTGGCTAGGGGACCGAACATTGAGGCAGTTCTTC.

The chain uses TRBV7-2 and TRBJ1-1, with TRBD1 matching over 7 bases. Germline trimming cut 5 bases from V and 1 base from J; bases unmatched to any gene: 13. Germline loops: CDR1 SGHTA, CDR2 FQGNSA. This CDR3 has 17 residues. The CDR3 region has the DNA TGTGCCAGCAGCCGTCGTCGACAGGGACATCAGAACACTGAAGCTTTCTTT. As protein: CASSRRRQGHQNTEAFF.